This T cell receptor (beta chain) originates from a study of blood T cell repertoires in COVID-19. At the level of the study: PBMCs, B-cell-depleted T cells, or T cells provided the cDNA or gDNA that made up the material.

Participants spanned ages 18 to 89 years and resided in roughly 22 US areas. The germline gives CDR1 SGDLS, CDR2 YYNGEE. V trimming: 0 bases; J trimming: 3 bases; junction bases outside the gene matches: 5. This CDR3 has 15 amino acids. Profiling relied on immunoSEQ multiplex PCR, and the TCRdb table lists in-frame clones only, not all of them. The sample consists of around 220,000 clones, approximately 86% of them appearing once. The TCR sequence derives from a woman aged 45-60 years with acute COVID-19. The rearrangement links TRBV9 to TRBJ2-7, with 8 bases lining up with TRBD1. Specimen: PBMCs or T cells enriched from blood (not recorded which). Here the CDR3 DNA reads TGTGCCAGCAGCGTAGGGGACAGGACCTTCTACGAGCAGTACTTC. Translated: CASSVGDRTFYEQYF.